This is a list of T cell receptor beta chains from one sample in a study of T cells after posttransplantation cyclophosphamide. Generated by immunoSEQ multiplex PCR, the TCRdb table keeps only in-frame clones and is missing some. Here the sample spans some 4,300 clones, about 76% being singletons. Sequences were derived from PBMCs, sampled roughly 30 days after a stem cell transplant with posttransplant cyclophosphamide. Receptor source: a male patient in his fifties or sixties who received an allogeneic stem cell transplant from an unrelated donor, was CMV-positive, and had acute GVHD only. Some T cells may be provided by the graft donor. CDR3s include the opening cysteine and the closing phenylalanine or tryptophan. The order of the fields is clone size, D gene, V gene, J gene, CDR3 protein, CDR3 DNA. A D gene is named only where the DNA matches it firmly. Some rows have no size entry. The others give once, few or many, or a class for an expanded clone.

.	.	TRBV2	TRBJ1-3	CASSEERGVDTIYF	TGTGCCAGCAGTGAAGAAAGGGGCGTGGACACCATATATTTT
.	.	TRBV28	TRBJ1-5	CASSPQVGHRSNQPQHF	TGTGCCAGCAGCCCTCAGGTCGGACACCGGAGCAATCAGCCCCAGCATTTT
.	.	TRBV11-3	TRBJ2-1	CASSSGQYYNEQFF	TGTGCCAGCAGCTCCGGACAGTACTACAATGAGCAGTTCTTC
once	.	TRBV28	TRBJ2-7	CASSPPGRSYEQYF	TGTGCCAGCAGTCCCCCGGGAAGATCCTACGAGCAGTACTTC
.	.	TRBV30	TRBJ1-4	CAWSAGGVNEKLFF	TGTGCCTGGAGTGCCGGTGGAGTGAATGAAAAACTGTTTTTT
.	.	TRBV11-2	TRBJ1-1	CASSAQQQGRELKAFF	TGTGCCAGCAGCGCCCAGCAACAGGGCAGAGAGCTGAAAGCTTTCTTT
.	.	TRBV5-4	TRBJ1-6	CASSLAGDGSPLHF	TGTGCCAGCAGCTTGGCAGGGGACGGTTCACCCCTCCACTTT
.	TRBD1	TRBV7-2	TRBJ1-2	CASSMDRGNYGYTF	TGTGCCAGCAGCATGGACAGGGGGAACTATGGCTACACCTTC
.	TRBD1	TRBV11-1	TRBJ2-2	CASSFSPSAGGVGELFF	TGTGCCAGCAGCTTTTCCCCCTCGGCAGGGGGCGTCGGGGAGCTGTTTTTT
.	.	TRBV4-2	TRBJ2-2	CASAYRGTGELFF	TGTGCCAGCGCATATCGGGGCACCGGGGAGCTGTTTTTT
.	TRBD1	TRBV9	TRBJ2-1	CASSTTGGGFSNEQFF	TGTGCCAGCAGCACCACAGGGGGCGGATTTAGCAATGAGCAGTTCTTC
few	.	TRBV4-3	TRBJ1-1	CASSQDTGSGAEAFF	TGCGCCAGCAGCCAAGATACAGGGAGTGGAGCTGAAGCTTTCTTT
once	TRBD2	TRBV7-8	TRBJ2-2	CASSFPGRTRERDGTGELFF	TGTGCCAGCAGTTTTCCGGGGCGGACTAGGGAACGAGACGGCACCGGGGAGCTGTTTTTT
.	.	TRBV5-6	TRBJ1-1	CASSLGEAEAFF	TGTGCCAGCAGCTTGGGGGAGGCTGAAGCTTTCTTT
medium-sized	.	TRBV5-6	TRBJ2-3	CASSPSTDTQYF	TGTGCCAGCAGCCCTAGCACAGATACGCAGTATTTT
.	.	TRBV7-2	TRBJ1-4	CASSIGPPEGEKLFF	TGTGCCAGCAGCATCGGCCCCCCGGAGGGTGAAAAACTGTTTTTT
.	TRBD1	TRBV28	TRBJ2-1	CASSDPGQGEHQFF	TGTGCCAGCAGTGATCCGGGACAGGGCGAACATCAGTTCTTC
.	TRBD1	TRBV28	TRBJ1-1	CASRPQGAHPEAFF	TGTGCCAGCAGACCTCAGGGGGCCCATCCAGAAGCTTTCTTT
.	.	TRBV19	TRBJ1-5	CASSMWRMYSNQPQHF	TGTGCCAGTAGTATGTGGAGGATGTATAGCAATCAGCCCCAGCATTTT
.	.	TRBV29-1	TRBJ1-2	CSVENRENYGYTF	TGCAGCGTTGAAAACAGGGAGAACTATGGCTACACCTTC
.	TRBD2	TRBV6-5	TRBJ2-5	CASSYGTSGWETQYF	TGTGCCAGCAGTTACGGGACTAGCGGGTGGGAGACCCAGTACTTC
.	TRBD2	TRBV19	TRBJ2-2	CASSNRLAGINTGELFF	TGTGCCAGTAGTAACCGACTAGCGGGAATCAACACCGGGGAGCTGTTTTTT
.	.	TRBV18	TRBJ1-6	CASSRSGDNSPLHF	TGTGCCAGCTCACGGTCAGGGGATAATTCACCCCTCCACTTT
.	.	TRBV11-2	TRBJ2-3	CASSLWGENTDTQYF	TGTGCCAGCAGCTTATGGGGGGAGAACACAGATACGCAGTATTTT
.	TRBD2	TRBV7-6	TRBJ2-5	CASSRDGLAGNARYF	TGTGCCAGCAGTCGTGACGGACTAGCGGGGAATGCCCGGTACTTC
.	.	TRBV30	TRBJ1-2	CAWSVGGIYGYTF	TGTGCCTGGAGCGTAGGCGGTATCTATGGCTACACCTTC
.	.	TRBV18	TRBJ1-1	CASSPRDNAEAFF	TGTGCCAGCTCACCACGGGACAATGCTGAAGCTTTCTTT
.	.	TRBV4-2	TRBJ2-2	CASSQLFGTRNTGELFF	TGTGCCAGCAGCCAGTTGTTCGGGACTCGTAACACCGGGGAGCTGTTTTTT
.	.	TRBV5-6	TRBJ2-7	CASSPGLGSYEQYF	TGTGCCAGCAGCCCCGGACTGGGCTCCTACGAGCAGTACTTC
.	.	TRBV7-3	TRBJ2-6	CASSLGAAGANVLTF	TGTGCCAGCAGCTTAGGGGCGGCCGGGGCCAACGTCCTGACTTTC
once	.	TRBV6-5	TRBJ2-2	CASSYQTGQAAGELFF	TGTGCCAGCAGTTATCAAACAGGGCAGGCGGCCGGGGAGCTGTTTTTT
.	TRBD1	TRBV4-2	TRBJ1-6	CASSPLTGSDSPLHF	TGTGCCAGCAGCCCTCTGACAGGGTCGGATTCACCCCTCCACTTT
.	.	TRBV7-2	TRBJ1-3	CASSLSYAPGNTIYF	TGTGCCAGCAGCCTAAGTTACGCGCCTGGAAACACCATATATTTT
few	TRBD1	TRBV7-9	TRBJ2-7	CASSLSDRGAEQYF	TGTGCCAGCAGCTTATCGGACAGGGGAGCCGAGCAGTACTTC
.	.	TRBV28	TRBJ2-7	CASSQGRASSYEQYF	TGTGCCAGCAGCCAAGGCAGGGCGAGCTCCTACGAGCAGTACTTC
.	TRBD2	TRBV6-5	TRBJ2-1	CATRLAGDNEQFF	TGTGCCACCCGACTAGCGGGAGACAATGAGCAGTTCTTC
.	TRBD2	TRBV11-2	TRBJ2-7	CASSWASGSSYEQYF	TGTGCCAGCAGCTGGGCTAGCGGGAGCTCCTACGAGCAGTACTTC
.	.	TRBV15	TRBJ1-5	CATSRDPYSNQPQHF	TGTGCCACCAGCAGAGACCCGTATAGCAATCAGCCCCAGCATTTT
once	.	TRBV6-5	TRBJ2-3	CASSYSGSDTDTQYF	TGTGCCAGCAGTTACTCTGGCAGTGACACAGATACGCAGTATTTT
.	TRBD1	TRBV19	TRBJ2-5	CASSTWPGQGDIGETQYF	TGTGCCAGTAGTACCTGGCCGGGACAGGGGGATATTGGGGAGACCCAGTACTTC
.	TRBD2	TRBV7-8	TRBJ2-7	CASSLSGRGYEQYF	TGTGCCAGCAGCTTGAGCGGGAGGGGGTACGAGCAGTACTTC
.	.	TRBV4-1	TRBJ1-5	CASSQDSGDNQPQHF	TGCGCCAGCAGCCAAGATAGCGGTGACAATCAGCCCCAGCATTTT
.	.	TRBV9	TRBJ1-1	CASSATGGEVNTEAFF	TGTGCCAGCAGCGCCACCGGGGGGGAGGTGAACACTGAAGCTTTCTTT
.	.	TRBV5-4	TRBJ2-3	CASSSRGQSTDTQYF	TGTGCCAGCAGTTCGCGGGGGCAAAGCACAGATACGCAGTATTTT
.	TRBD2	TRBV5-1	TRBJ2-7	CASSRAGESYEQYF	TGCGCCAGCAGTCGAGCGGGAGAATCCTACGAGCAGTACTTC